This is a list of T cell receptor beta chains from one sample in a study of regulatory T cells in long-lasting Graves disease. TCRdb itself ran the multiplex PCR reads through MiXCR, one entry per CDR3 protein. The sample carries over 450,000 distinct CDR3 sequences, more than 10% recorded once. This sample was also put to use in a study of T cells in Graves' hyperthyroidism and ophthalmopathy.

This sample comprised peripheral blood mononuclear cells (PBMCs), obtained at new diagnosis, from a patient treated with antithyroid drugs. These receptors were obtained from a woman in her 30s with Graves disease. CDR3s include the opening cysteine and the closing phenylalanine or tryptophan. D genes are given only for firm matches. Rows give clone size only sometimes, using once, few, many, or a class for an expanded clone.

j_call: TRBJ1-1; clone_size: many; cdr3_length: 14; d_call: NA; v_call: TRBV9; cdr3_aa: CASTPTGSNTEAFF; cdr3_nt: TGTGCCAGCACCCCAACCGGGTCGAACACTGAAGCTTTCTTT
j_call: TRBJ1-6; clone_size: few; cdr3_length: 16; d_call: TRBD1; v_call: TRBV6-2/TRBV6-3; cdr3_aa: CASRQRDRGFNSPLHF; cdr3_nt: TGTGCCAGCAGACAAAGGGACAGAGGATTTAATTCACCCCTCCACTTT
j_call: TRBJ1-1; clone_size: many; cdr3_length: 13; d_call: TRBD1; v_call: TRBV12-3/TRBV12-4; cdr3_aa: CASSLGQIKEAFF; cdr3_nt: TGTGCCAGCAGTTTGGGACAGATAAAGGAAGCTTTCTTT
j_call: TRBJ2-6; clone_size: few; cdr3_length: 16; d_call: NA; v_call: TRBV7-9; cdr3_aa: CASSLTDLPGANVLTF; cdr3_nt: TGTGCCAGCAGCTTGACCGACCTCCCTGGGGCCAACGTCCTGACTTTC
j_call: TRBJ2-2; clone_size: NA; cdr3_length: 15; d_call: NA; v_call: TRBV10-2; cdr3_aa: CASSEAGSDAGELFF; cdr3_nt: TGCGCCAGCAGTGAAGCCGGGTCAGACGCCGGGGAGCTGTTTTTT
j_call: TRBJ2-1; clone_size: NA; cdr3_length: 14; d_call: NA; v_call: TRBV6-2/TRBV6-3; cdr3_aa: CASKARGGSNEQFF; cdr3_nt: TGTGCCAGCAAGGCTAGGGGGGGCTCGAATGAGCAGTTCTTC
j_call: TRBJ2-1; clone_size: many; cdr3_length: 15; d_call: NA; v_call: TRBV27; cdr3_aa: CASSPTPAGRNEQFF; cdr3_nt: TGTGCCAGCAGTCCAACTCCGGCAGGGCGGAATGAGCAGTTCTTC
j_call: TRBJ1-6; clone_size: many; cdr3_length: 12; d_call: NA; v_call: TRBV10-3; cdr3_aa: CAISEWDSPLHF; cdr3_nt: TGCGCCATCAGTGAGTGGGATTCACCCCTCCACTTT
j_call: TRBJ2-1; clone_size: NA; cdr3_length: 15; d_call: NA; v_call: TRBV11-2; cdr3_aa: CASSRGAGVYNEQFF; cdr3_nt: TGTGCCAGCAGCAGGGGCGCGGGCGTCTACAATGAGCAGTTCTTC
j_call: TRBJ1-5; clone_size: NA; cdr3_length: 17; d_call: NA; v_call: TRBV7-8; cdr3_aa: CASSPTGGGYGNQPQHF; cdr3_nt: TGTGCCAGCAGCCCCACAGGCGGGGGCTATGGCAATCAGCCCCAGCATTTT
j_call: TRBJ2-3; clone_size: many; cdr3_length: 13; d_call: TRBD2; v_call: TRBV28; cdr3_aa: CASSQGTSETQYF; cdr3_nt: TGTGCCAGCAGTCAGGGGACTAGCGAAACGCAGTATTTT
j_call: TRBJ2-3; clone_size: many; cdr3_length: 16; d_call: TRBD2; v_call: TRBV27; cdr3_aa: CASREGSSGRSATQYF; cdr3_nt: TGTGCCAGCAGGGAGGGGAGTAGCGGGAGGAGCGCTACGCAGTATTTT
j_call: TRBJ2-7; clone_size: many; cdr3_length: 13; d_call: NA; v_call: TRBV11-2; cdr3_aa: CASSPRPGYEQYF; cdr3_nt: TGTGCCAGCAGCCCCCGGCCAGGCTACGAGCAGTACTTC
j_call: TRBJ1-6; clone_size: many; cdr3_length: 15; d_call: NA; v_call: TRBV19; cdr3_aa: CASTPDSTRDSPLHF; cdr3_nt: TGTGCCAGTACTCCGGACTCCACCCGGGATTCACCCCTCCACTTT
j_call: TRBJ2-5; clone_size: many; cdr3_length: 11; d_call: NA; v_call: TRBV24-1; cdr3_aa: CATTNQETQYF; cdr3_nt: TGTGCCACCACCAACCAAGAGACCCAGTACTTC
j_call: TRBJ1-5; clone_size: many; cdr3_length: 14; d_call: NA; v_call: TRBV20-1; cdr3_aa: CSARDGTAVTPQHF; cdr3_nt: TGCAGTGCTAGAGATGGTACAGCGGTGACGCCCCAGCATTTT
j_call: TRBJ1-1; clone_size: few; cdr3_length: 17; d_call: NA; v_call: TRBV19; cdr3_aa: CASSDSYRNLMNTEAFF; cdr3_nt: TGTGCCAGTAGTGACAGTTATCGGAATTTGATGAACACTGAAGCTTTCTTT
j_call: TRBJ2-7; clone_size: once; cdr3_length: 13; d_call: NA; v_call: TRBV7-9; cdr3_aa: CASSILLASEQYF; cdr3_nt: TGTGCCAGTAGTATTCTACTAGCCTCCGAGCAGTACTTC
j_call: TRBJ2-6; clone_size: few; cdr3_length: 17; d_call: TRBD1; v_call: TRBV20-1; cdr3_aa: CSARDRDRGLGANVLTF; cdr3_nt: TGCAGTGCTAGAGATCGGGACAGGGGGTTGGGGGCCAACGTCCTGACTTTC
j_call: TRBJ2-1; clone_size: NA; cdr3_length: 16; d_call: TRBD2; v_call: TRBV4-1; cdr3_aa: CASSQEGLAGVGEQFF; cdr3_nt: TGCGCCAGCAGCCAAGAAGGGCTAGCGGGAGTGGGTGAGCAGTTCTTC
j_call: TRBJ1-5; clone_size: few; cdr3_length: 13; d_call: TRBD1; v_call: TRBV19; cdr3_aa: CASRDRGDQPQHF; cdr3_nt: TGTGCCAGTAGGGACAGGGGCGATCAGCCCCAGCATTTT
j_call: TRBJ2-2; clone_size: many; cdr3_length: 17; d_call: NA; v_call: TRBV6-1; cdr3_aa: CASHPPQGEGQAGELFF; cdr3_nt: TGTGCCAGCCATCCCCCCCAGGGGGAGGGCCAAGCCGGGGAGCTGTTTTTT
j_call: TRBJ2-1; clone_size: NA; cdr3_length: 17; d_call: TRBD2; v_call: TRBV7-9; cdr3_aa: CASSQDPSGRAYNEQFF; cdr3_nt: TGTGCCAGCAGCCAAGACCCCAGCGGGAGGGCCTACAATGAGCAGTTCTTC
j_call: TRBJ1-5; clone_size: few; cdr3_length: 14; d_call: TRBD1; v_call: TRBV28; cdr3_aa: CASSLPDRAQPQHF; cdr3_nt: TGTGCCAGCAGTTTACCCGACAGGGCTCAGCCCCAGCATTTT
j_call: TRBJ2-7; clone_size: many; cdr3_length: 14; d_call: NA; v_call: TRBV2; cdr3_aa: CASSEGASAYEQYF; cdr3_nt: TGTGCCAGCAGTGAAGGGGCTAGCGCCTACGAGCAGTACTTC
j_call: TRBJ2-1; clone_size: NA; cdr3_length: 13; d_call: NA; v_call: TRBV10-1; cdr3_aa: CASSESGEEEQFF; cdr3_nt: TGCGCCAGCAGTGAGTCCGGGGAAGAGGAGCAGTTCTTC
j_call: TRBJ2-4; clone_size: many; cdr3_length: 13; d_call: NA; v_call: TRBV28; cdr3_aa: CASSFGGANIQYF; cdr3_nt: TGTGCCAGCAGTTTCGGGGGCGCGAACATTCAGTACTTC
j_call: TRBJ2-3; clone_size: NA; cdr3_length: 15; d_call: TRBD1; v_call: TRBV11-2; cdr3_aa: CASRLDRGAADTQYF; cdr3_nt: TGTGCCAGCCGACTGGACAGGGGGGCCGCAGATACGCAGTATTTT
j_call: TRBJ2-5; clone_size: many; cdr3_length: 16; d_call: NA; v_call: TRBV24-1; cdr3_aa: CATSDPVDRAQETQYF; cdr3_nt: TGTGCCACCAGTGATCCTGTGGACAGAGCCCAAGAGACCCAGTACTTC
j_call: TRBJ2-1; clone_size: many; cdr3_length: 15; d_call: NA; v_call: TRBV7-2; cdr3_aa: CASSLALGNYNEQFF; cdr3_nt: TGTGCCAGCAGCTTAGCACTAGGGAATTACAATGAGCAGTTCTTC
j_call: TRBJ2-7; clone_size: few; cdr3_length: 17; d_call: TRBD1; v_call: TRBV5-6; cdr3_aa: CASSLVGQESLRYEQYF; cdr3_nt: TGTGCCAGCAGCTTGGTGGGACAGGAGTCTTTGAGGTACGAGCAGTACTTC
j_call: TRBJ2-1; clone_size: many; cdr3_length: 16; d_call: TRBD2; v_call: TRBV11-2; cdr3_aa: CASSSRGTSGRNEQFF; cdr3_nt: TGTGCCAGCAGCTCCCGGGGAACTAGCGGGAGAAATGAGCAGTTCTTC
j_call: TRBJ1-2; clone_size: many; cdr3_length: 16; d_call: TRBD1; v_call: TRBV28; cdr3_aa: CASSFLPGQGSSGYTF; cdr3_nt: TGTGCCAGCAGTTTCCTCCCGGGACAGGGAAGTAGCGGCTACACCTTC
j_call: TRBJ1-1; clone_size: NA; cdr3_length: 15; d_call: NA; v_call: TRBV9; cdr3_aa: CASSATGRANTEAFF; cdr3_nt: TGTGCCAGCAGCGCCACTGGAAGGGCGAACACTGAAGCTTTCTTT
j_call: TRBJ1-1; clone_size: many; cdr3_length: 12; d_call: NA; v_call: TRBV18; cdr3_aa: CASLSLQGEAFF; cdr3_nt: TGTGCCAGCCTTTCATTACAGGGTGAAGCTTTCTTT
j_call: TRBJ2-3; clone_size: many; cdr3_length: 17; d_call: NA; v_call: TRBV12-3/TRBV12-4; cdr3_aa: CASSFRFWRGNTDTQYF; cdr3_nt: TGTGCCAGCAGTTTCCGGTTCTGGCGGGGCAACACAGATACGCAGTATTTT
j_call: TRBJ1-5; clone_size: many; cdr3_length: 16; d_call: TRBD1; v_call: TRBV5-6; cdr3_aa: CASSSPDRGGNQPQHF; cdr3_nt: TGTGCCAGCAGCTCGCCAGACAGGGGCGGCAATCAGCCCCAGCATTTT
j_call: TRBJ1-4; clone_size: NA; cdr3_length: 15; d_call: TRBD1; v_call: TRBV30; cdr3_aa: CAWSQDRALNEKLFF; cdr3_nt: TGTGCCTGGAGCCAGGACAGGGCCCTGAATGAAAAACTGTTTTTT
j_call: TRBJ2-1; clone_size: few; cdr3_length: 14; d_call: NA; v_call: TRBV18; cdr3_aa: CASSPGSEAVEQFF; cdr3_nt: TGTGCCAGCTCACCAGGTAGCGAAGCGGTTGAGCAGTTCTTC
j_call: TRBJ2-1; clone_size: many; cdr3_length: 16; d_call: TRBD1; v_call: TRBV7-2; cdr3_aa: CASSLTGTTGVNEQFF; cdr3_nt: TGTGCCAGCAGCTTAACGGGAACCACAGGGGTCAATGAGCAGTTCTTC
j_call: TRBJ2-1; clone_size: many; cdr3_length: 13; d_call: NA; v_call: TRBV6-5; cdr3_aa: CASSLTEYNEQFF; cdr3_nt: TGTGCCAGCAGTTTAACAGAGTACAATGAGCAGTTCTTC
j_call: TRBJ2-2; clone_size: few; cdr3_length: 14; d_call: TRBD1; v_call: TRBV2; cdr3_aa: CASRGTGWSGELFF; cdr3_nt: TGTGCCAGCAGGGGGACAGGGTGGTCCGGGGAGCTGTTTTTT
j_call: TRBJ2-7; clone_size: many; cdr3_length: 15; d_call: NA; v_call: TRBV28; cdr3_aa: CASRIDQRGSYEQYF; cdr3_nt: TGTGCCAGCAGGATTGATCAGAGGGGATCCTACGAGCAGTACTTC